Sequencing of this TCR beta chain was carried out in a study of shared clonotypes between healthy human individuals. Study-level information: The plates for each donor numbered three CD4 naive, three CD4 memory, two CD8 naive and one CD8 memory. Study conclusions and caveats: Sequencing of the sorted subsets was shown by rarefaction to be incomplete despite large depth. A handful of donors showed sharing of approximately 5% of naive CD4 clonotypes.

This clone is a singleton in its sample. Antigen specificity is unknown. Sequence at one end of the junction differs from germline and may be a read error. The data were produced by immunoSEQ multiplex PCR, yet TCRdb's version contains in-frame clones alone and is incomplete. The sample has roughly 1,100,000 clones, about 70% seen once. The TCR comes from a man in his late teens or twenties in good health. Sequenced: memory CD4+ T cells sorted from blood. Subset described: CD45RA-negative fraction.

The CDR3 is CANSLGRNQPQHF. The CDR3 DNA reads as TGTGCCAACAGCTTAGGACGAAATCAGCCCCAGCATTTT. The genes are TRBV11-2 and TRBJ1-5, with D unresolved. CDR1 and CDR2 (germline): SGHAT, FQNNGV. The CDR3 spans 13 residues.